This paragraph reports one T cell receptor (beta chain). Its specificity is unknown. The data belong to a study of metastatic and nonmetastatic thyroid tumors. Study at large: For malignant and benign thyroid patients, tumor or nodule tissue and blood were the sources whose repertoires were compared. Study-wide results and caveats: Relative to benign nodules, malignant thyroid tumors were reportedly characterized by significantly elevated TCR beta diversity in blood and tumor.

Germline assignment: CDR1 ENHRY and CDR2 SYGVKD. V shed 4 bases, J shed 3 bases, and the junction held 6 bases outside the gene matches. CDR3 length equals 15 residues. No patient had received any treatment before thyroid surgery. Through MiXCR, TCRdb re-clonotyped the PCR reads. Here the sample spans about 32,000 clones, 6% to 9.5% being singletons. The sequencing sample was made of blood. V is TRBV10-3 and J is TRBJ2-1, with 7 bases matching TRBD2. The clonotype was recovered from a female donor with papillary thyroid cancer or a benign thyroid nodule (not recorded which). Some clones in this sample may be carry-over from other donors' samples. CDR3 protein: CAISARQRDYNEQFF. CDR3 nucleotides: TGTGCCATCAGTGCCCGCCAGCGGGACTACAATGAGCAGTTCTTC.